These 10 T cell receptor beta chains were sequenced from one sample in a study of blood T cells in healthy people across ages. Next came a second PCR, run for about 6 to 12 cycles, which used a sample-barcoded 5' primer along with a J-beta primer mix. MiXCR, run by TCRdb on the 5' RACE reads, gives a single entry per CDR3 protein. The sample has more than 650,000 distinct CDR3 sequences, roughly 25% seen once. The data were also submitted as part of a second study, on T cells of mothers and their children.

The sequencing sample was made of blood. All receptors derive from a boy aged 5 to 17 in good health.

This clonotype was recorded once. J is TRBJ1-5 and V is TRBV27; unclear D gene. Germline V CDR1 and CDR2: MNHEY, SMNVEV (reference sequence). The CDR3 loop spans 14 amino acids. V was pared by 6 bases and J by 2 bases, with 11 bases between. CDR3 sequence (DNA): TGTGCCAGCAGGAACGGGATCGGCAATCAGCCCCAGCATTTT. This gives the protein CASRNGIGNQPQHF.

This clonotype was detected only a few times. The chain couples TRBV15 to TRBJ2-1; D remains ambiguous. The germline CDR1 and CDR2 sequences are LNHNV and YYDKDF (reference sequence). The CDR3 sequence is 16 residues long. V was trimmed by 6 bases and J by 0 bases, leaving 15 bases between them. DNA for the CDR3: TGTGCCACCAGTCCTGAAAGCCTGAGCTCCTACAATGAGCAGTTCTTC. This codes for CATSPESLSSYNEQFF.

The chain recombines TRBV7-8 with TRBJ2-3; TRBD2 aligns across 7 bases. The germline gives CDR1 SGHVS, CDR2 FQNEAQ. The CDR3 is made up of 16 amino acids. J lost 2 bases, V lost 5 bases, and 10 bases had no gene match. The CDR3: CASSPSLREFTDTQYF. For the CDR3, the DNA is TGTGCCAGCAGCCCAAGTTTGCGGGAGTTCACAGATACGCAGTATTTT.

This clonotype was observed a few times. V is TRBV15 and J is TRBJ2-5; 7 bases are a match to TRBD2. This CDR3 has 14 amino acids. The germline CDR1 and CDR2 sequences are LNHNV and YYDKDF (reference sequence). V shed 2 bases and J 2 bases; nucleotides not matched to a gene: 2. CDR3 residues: CATSRWTSQETQYF. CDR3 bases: TGTGCCACCAGCAGATGGACTAGTCAAGAGACCCAGTACTTC.

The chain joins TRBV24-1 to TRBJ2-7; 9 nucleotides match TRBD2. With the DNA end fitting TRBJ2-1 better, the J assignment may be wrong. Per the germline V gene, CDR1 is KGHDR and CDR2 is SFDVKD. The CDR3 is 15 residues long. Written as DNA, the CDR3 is TGTGCCACCAGTGACCGGACTAGCGCCCGAAATGAGCAGTTCTTC. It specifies CATSDRTSARNEQFF.

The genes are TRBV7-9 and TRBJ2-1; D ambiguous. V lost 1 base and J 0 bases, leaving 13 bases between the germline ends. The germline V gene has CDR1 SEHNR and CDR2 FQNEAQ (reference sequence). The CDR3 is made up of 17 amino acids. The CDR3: CASSLGPAASSYNEQFF. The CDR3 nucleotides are TGTGCCAGCAGCTTAGGCCCGGCAGCCAGCTCCTACAATGAGCAGTTCTTC.

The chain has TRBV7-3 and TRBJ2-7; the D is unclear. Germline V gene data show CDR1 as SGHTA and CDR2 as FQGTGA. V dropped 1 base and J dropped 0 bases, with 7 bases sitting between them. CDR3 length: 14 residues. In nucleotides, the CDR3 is TGTGCCAGCAGCTTAAGTGCGGACTCCTACGAGCAGTACTTC. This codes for CASSLSADSYEQYF.

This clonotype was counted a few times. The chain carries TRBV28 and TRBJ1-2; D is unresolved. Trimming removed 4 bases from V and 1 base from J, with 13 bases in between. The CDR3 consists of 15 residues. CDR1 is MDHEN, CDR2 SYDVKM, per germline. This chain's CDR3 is CASSSDRGLNYGYTF. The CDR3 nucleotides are TGTGCCAGCAGTTCCGACCGGGGTCTTAACTATGGCTACACCTTC.

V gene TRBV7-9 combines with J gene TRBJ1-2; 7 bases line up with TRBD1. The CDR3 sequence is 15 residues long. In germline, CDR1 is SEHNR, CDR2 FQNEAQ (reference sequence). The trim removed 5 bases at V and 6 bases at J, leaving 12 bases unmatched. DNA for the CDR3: TGTGCCAGCAGCATCCTCCAGACCAGGGGGGATGGCTACACCTTC. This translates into CASSILQTRGDGYTF. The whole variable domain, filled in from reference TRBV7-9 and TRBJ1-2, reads DTGVSQNPRHKITKRGQNVTFRCDPISEHNRLYWYRQTLGQGPEFLTYFQNEAQLEKSRLLSDRFSAERPKGSFSTLEIQRTEQGDSAMYLCASSILQTRGDGYTFGSGTRLTVV.

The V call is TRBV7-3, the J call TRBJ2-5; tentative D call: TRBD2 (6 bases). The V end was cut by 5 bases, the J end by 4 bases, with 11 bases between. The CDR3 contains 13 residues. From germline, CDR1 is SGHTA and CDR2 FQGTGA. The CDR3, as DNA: TGTGCCAGCAGCAGAGAAGCGGGAGAGACCCAGTACTTC. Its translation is CASSREAGETQYF. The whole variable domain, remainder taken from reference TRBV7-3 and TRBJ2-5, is GAGVSQTPSNKVTEKGKYVELRCDPISGHTALYWYRQSLGQGPEFLIYFQGTGAADDSGLPNDRFFAVRPEGSVSTLKIQRTERGDSAVYLCASSREAGETQYFGPGTRLLVL.